This T cell receptor (beta chain) was sequenced in a study of CD8 T cells in ankylosing spondylitis. Via MiXCR, TCRdb re-called the 5' RACE reads, giving one row per CDR3 protein. Among 200,000 to 250,000 distinct CDR3 sequences, about 10% were seen once, and the ten largest hold under 8%. General study results and limits: Reportedly, significant enrichment of disease-linked clones occurred in matched ankylosing spondylitis synovial fluid. What seemed typical of ankylosing spondylitis blood was a TCR beta motif built from several highly homologous variants.

CDR3 size: 15 residues. The V gene end was trimmed by 6 bases and the J gene end by 0 bases; junction bases not matched to a gene: 6. Germline V gives CDR1 SGHRS, CDR2 YFSETQ. This clonotype has ten or more counts. The antigen is not known. The chain combines TRBV5-1 with TRBJ2-3; 8 nucleotides line up with TRBD1. This TCR was recovered from a male donor with ankylosing spondylitis or in good health (not recorded which). Sequenced material: blood, either unsorted or a sorted T cell fraction (not recorded which). DNA of the CDR3: TGCGCCAGCAAACTGACAGGGGCTAGCACAGATACGCAGTATTTT. Encoded protein: CASKLTGASTDTQYF.